The 8 T cell receptor beta chains below were found in one sample sequenced in a study of cytomegalovirus exposure and HLA in healthy donors. PCR primers comprised 60 Vbeta and 13 Jbeta primers. Clones were read by immunoSEQ multiplex PCR, and TCRdb kept only the in-frame ones, dropping some. Of over 120,000 clones in the sample, approximately 82% were seen once. Sequences were obtained from PBMCs. The origin of the receptors is a woman aged 60 to 75 in good health and CMV-seropositive.

This chain joins TRBV5-6 and TRBJ1-4; possible D gene TRBD1, 5 bases. Germline V gives CDR1 SGHDT, CDR2 YYEEEE. V was trimmed by 2 bases and J by 0 bases, leaving 14 bases between them. The CDR3 spans 17 residues. The CDR3 DNA sequence: TGTGCCAGCAGCTTATACCGGGACTTATCAACTAATGAAAAACTGTTTTTT. This gives the protein CASSLYRDLSTNEKLFF.

This chain uses TRBV9 with TRBJ2-7, with 13 positions matching TRBD2. Germline V gene lookup returns CDR1 SGDLS and CDR2 YYNGEE. Trimming at V came to 4 bases and at J to 5 bases, leaving 18 bases not matched to a gene. There are 19 residues in the CDR3. This chain's CDR3 is CASSPSSGLAGARSHEQYF. CDR3 sequence (DNA): TGTGCCAGCAGCCCCAGCTCTGGACTAGCGGGAGCAAGGAGCCACGAGCAGTACTTC.

The chain joins TRBV28 to TRBJ2-7; TRBD1 matches 7 bases. Germline V gene sequence: CDR1 MDHEN, CDR2 SYDVKM. V gave up 6 bases and J gave up 2 bases; unmatched junction bases: 7. This CDR3 spans 14 amino acids. CDR3: CASSLGQPPYEQYF. Here the CDR3 DNA reads TGTGCCAGCAGCTTGGGACAGCCTCCCTACGAGCAGTACTTC.

The CDR3 reads CASSTTYWEQYF. CDR3 DNA sequence: TGTGCCAGCAGTACGACATATTGGGAGCAGTACTTC. J is TRBJ2-7 and V is TRBV28; D is ambiguous. The V and J ends lost 5 bases and 7 bases respectively, with 12 bases between them. This CDR3 region has 12 residues. Germline V gives CDR1 MDHEN, CDR2 SYDVKM. Complete variable domain (other parts from reference TRBV28 and TRBJ2-7): DVKVTQSSRYLVKRTGEKVFLECVQDMDHENMFWYRQDPGLGLRLIYFSYDVKMKEKGDIPEGYSVSREKKERFSLILESASTNQTSMYLCASSTTYWEQYFGPGTRLTVT.

This clone was observed a single time. The chain joins TRBV7-3 to TRBJ2-3; 13 positions agree with TRBD2. The CDR3 is made up of 18 amino acids. J gave up 2 bases and V 5 bases, and 10 bases lay outside the gene matches. Germline CDR1 is SGHTA and CDR2 is FQGTGA. DNA of the CDR3: TGTGCCAGCAGCCTTACCGCCGGGACTAGCGGGGACACAGATACGCAGTATTTT. Translated, it gives CASSLTAGTSGDTDTQYF. The variable domain in full, with the rest retrieved from reference TRBV7-3 and TRBJ2-3, is GAGVSQTPSNKVTEKGKYVELRCDPISGHTALYWYRQSLGQGPEFLIYFQGTGAADDSGLPNDRFFAVRPEGSVSTLKIQRTERGDSAVYLCASSLTAGTSGDTDTQYFGPGTRLTVL.

This clone has only one observation. V gene TRBV5-8 combines with J gene TRBJ2-5, with D possibly being TRBD1 (6 bases). The germline gives CDR1 SGHTS, CDR2 YDEGEE. The CDR3 consists of 15 residues. The V gene lost 2 bases and the J gene lost 5 bases, with 16 bases spanning the gap. The CDR3 loop reads CASSFPQGGAETQYF. The CDR3 nucleotides are TGTGCCAGCAGCTTCCCACAGGGTGGAGCGGAGACCCAGTACTTC.

By proportion, this clone is medium-sized. The V gene is TRBV10-3, the J gene TRBJ2-1; the match to TRBD2 covers 8 bases. After removal of 2 bases from V and 8 bases from J, the junction contained 5 bases not matched to a gene. Germline values: CDR1 ENHRY, CDR2 SYGVKD. The CDR3 is 14 amino acids. The CDR3: CAISERAGADEQFF. The CDR3 DNA is TGTGCCATCAGTGAGCGAGCGGGAGCCGATGAGCAGTTCTTC.

This clone has just a few counts. CDR3 in amino acids: CASSRQTGYQPQHF. The CDR3 DNA sequence: TGTGCCAGCAGTAGACAGACAGGGTATCAGCCCCAGCATTTT. The chain is built from TRBV6-5 and TRBJ1-5, with 7 bases that match TRBD1. Germline values: CDR1 MNHEY, CDR2 SVGAGI. J lost 5 bases, V lost 5 bases, and 6 bases had no gene match. CDR3 length: 14 amino acids.